This T cell receptor beta chain is drawn from a study of blood T cells in healthy people across ages. Study-wide results and limits: Versus aged donors, long-lived donors had higher diversity and more naive CD4+ cells. Samples with more naive T cells showed higher observed beta diversity. It was held that diversity estimates obtained from one million T cells represented underestimates.

This clonotype was counted a few times. Its matching antigen is unknown. A sample-barcoded 5' primer and a J-beta primer mix were used in a second PCR of about 6 to 11 cycles. Tags on each cDNA molecule came from a template-switch adaptor with 12 random nucleotides. TCRdb itself ran the 5' RACE reads through MiXCR, one entry per CDR3 protein. The table records 1.4 million to 1.5 million distinct CDR3 sequences, roughly 40% of them present only once. The sample taken for sequencing was blood. The TCR was taken from a woman aged 18-30 years in good health.

CDR3 bases: TGTGCCAGCAGCATGTCACGGACCAGGCGGGAGTTTCGGGAGTCCGAGCAGTACTTC. Its translation: CASSMSRTRREFRESEQYF. This chain uses TRBV13 with TRBJ2-5, with 7 bases that match TRBD2. The end of the DNA aligns better with TRBJ2-7, so the J call may be wrong. CDR3 length equals 19 residues. CDR1 and CDR2 (germline): PRHDT, FYEKMQ (reference sequence).